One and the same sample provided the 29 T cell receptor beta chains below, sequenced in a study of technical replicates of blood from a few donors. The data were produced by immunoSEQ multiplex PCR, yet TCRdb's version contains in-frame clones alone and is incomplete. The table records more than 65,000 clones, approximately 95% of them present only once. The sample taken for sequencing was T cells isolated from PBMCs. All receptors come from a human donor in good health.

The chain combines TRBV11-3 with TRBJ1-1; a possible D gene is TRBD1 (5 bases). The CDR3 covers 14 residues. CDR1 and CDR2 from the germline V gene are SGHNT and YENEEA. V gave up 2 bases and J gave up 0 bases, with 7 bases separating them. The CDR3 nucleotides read TGTGCCAGCAGCTTATCAGGGATGAACACTGAAGCTTTCTTT. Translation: CASSLSGMNTEAFF.

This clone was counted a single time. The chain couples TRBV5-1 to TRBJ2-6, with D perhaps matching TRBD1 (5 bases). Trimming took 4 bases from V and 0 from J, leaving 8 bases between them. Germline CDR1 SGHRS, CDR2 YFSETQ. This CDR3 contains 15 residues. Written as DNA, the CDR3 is TGCGCCAGCAGCGTTGACAGCTCTGGGGCCAACGTCCTGACTTTC. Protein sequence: CASSVDSSGANVLTF. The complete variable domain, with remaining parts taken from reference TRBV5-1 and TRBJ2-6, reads KAGVTQTPRYLIKTRGQQVTLSCSPISGHRSVSWYQQTPGQGLQFLFEYFSETQRNKGNFPGRFSGRQFSNSRSEMNVSTLELGDSALYLCASSVDSSGANVLTFGAGSRLTVL.

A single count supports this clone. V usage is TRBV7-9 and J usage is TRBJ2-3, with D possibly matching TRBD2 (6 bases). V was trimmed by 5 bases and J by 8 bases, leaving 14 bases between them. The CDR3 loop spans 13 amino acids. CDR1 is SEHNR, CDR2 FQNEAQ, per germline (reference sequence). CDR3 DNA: TGTGCCAGCAGCCCAAGACTAGATCTTACGCAGTATTTT. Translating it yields CASSPRLDLTQYF.

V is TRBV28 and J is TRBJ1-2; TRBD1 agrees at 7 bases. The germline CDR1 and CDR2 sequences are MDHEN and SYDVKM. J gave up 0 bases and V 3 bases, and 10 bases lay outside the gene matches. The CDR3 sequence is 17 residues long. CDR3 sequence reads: CASSFGSRDSSNYGYTF. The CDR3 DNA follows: TGTGCCAGCAGTTTTGGTTCCCGGGACAGCTCTAACTATGGCTACACCTTC.

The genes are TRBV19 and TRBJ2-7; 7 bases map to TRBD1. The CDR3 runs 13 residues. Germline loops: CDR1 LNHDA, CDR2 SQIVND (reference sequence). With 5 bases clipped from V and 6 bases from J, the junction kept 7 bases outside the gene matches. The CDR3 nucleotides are TGTGCCAGTAGTTCGACAGGGACAATCGAGCAGTACTTC. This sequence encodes CASSSTGTIEQYF. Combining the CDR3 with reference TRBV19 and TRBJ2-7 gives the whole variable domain DGGITQSPKYLFRKEGQNVTLSCEQNLNHDAMYWYRQDPGQGLRLIYYSQIVNDFQKGDIAEGYSVSREKKESFPLTVTSAQKNPTAFYLCASSSTGTIEQYFGPGTRLTVT.

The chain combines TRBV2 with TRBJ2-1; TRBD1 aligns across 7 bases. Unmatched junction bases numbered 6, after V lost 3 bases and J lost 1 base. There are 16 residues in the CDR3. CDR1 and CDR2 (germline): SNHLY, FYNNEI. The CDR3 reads CASSEKQGKSYNEQFF. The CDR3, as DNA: TGTGCCAGCAGTGAGAAACAGGGGAAATCCTACAATGAGCAGTTCTTC. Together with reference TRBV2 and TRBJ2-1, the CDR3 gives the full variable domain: EPEVTQTPSHQVTQMGQEVILRCVPISNHLYFYWYRQILGQKVEFLVSFYNNEISEKSEIFDDQFSVERPDGSNFTLKIRSTKLEDSAMYFCASSEKQGKSYNEQFFGPGTRLTVL.

The CDR3 region has the DNA TGCGCCAGCACACCCCCAGGGGTGAGTTACGAGCAGTACTTC. Its translation: CASTPPGVSYEQYF. The V call is TRBV10-2, the J call TRBJ2-7, with a tentative D call TRBD1 (6 bases). This CDR3 is 14 amino acids long. Germline lookup yields CDR1 WSHSY and CDR2 SAAADI. V was clipped by 7 bases and J by 4 bases, with 17 bases between them.

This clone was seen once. The CDR3 DNA reads TGTGCCAGCAGCTTGGGACTAGCGGGCACCGGGGAGCTGTTTTTT. Translation: CASSLGLAGTGELFF. J is TRBJ2-2 and V is TRBV5-4; 10 bases fit TRBD2. Germline V gene lookup returns CDR1 SGHNT and CDR2 YYREEE (reference sequence). The CDR3 has 15 residues. The V and J ends lost 0 bases and 4 bases, in that order; junction bases with no gene match: 0. Full variable domain (rest looked up from reference TRBV5-4 and TRBJ2-2): ETGVTQSPTHLIKTRGQQVTLRCSSQSGHNTVSWYQQALGQGPQFIFQYYREEENGRGNFPPRFSGLQFPNYSSELNVNALELDDSALYLCASSLGLAGTGELFFGEGSRLTVL.

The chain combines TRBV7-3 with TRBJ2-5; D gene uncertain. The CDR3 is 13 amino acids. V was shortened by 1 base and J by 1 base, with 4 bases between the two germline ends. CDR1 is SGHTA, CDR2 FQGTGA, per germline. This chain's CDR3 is CASSLNSQETQYF. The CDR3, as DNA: TGTGCCAGCAGCTTAAACAGCCAAGAGACCCAGTACTTC.

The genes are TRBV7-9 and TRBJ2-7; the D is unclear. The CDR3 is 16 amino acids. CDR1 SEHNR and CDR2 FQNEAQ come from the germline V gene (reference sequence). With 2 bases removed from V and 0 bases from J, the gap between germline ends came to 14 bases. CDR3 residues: CASSLSIRHPSYEQYF. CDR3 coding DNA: TGTGCCAGCAGCTTATCTATCCGACATCCCTCCTACGAGCAGTACTTC.

Here the CDR3 DNA reads TGTGCCAGCAGCCCAGGACTAGCGGAATACAATGAGCAGTTCTTC. Translating it yields CASSPGLAEYNEQFF. The chain employs TRBV14 and TRBJ2-1; 10 bases are a match to TRBD2. V lost 4 bases and J lost 4; bases outside the gene matches: 4. CDR1 is SGHDN and CDR2 is FVKESK in the germline V gene. The CDR3 length is 15 residues.

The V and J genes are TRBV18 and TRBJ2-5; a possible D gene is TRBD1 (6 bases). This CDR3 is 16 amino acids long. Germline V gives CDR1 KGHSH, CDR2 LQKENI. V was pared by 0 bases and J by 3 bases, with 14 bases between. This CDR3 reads CASSPPGQGWEETQYF. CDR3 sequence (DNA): TGTGCCAGCTCACCACCGGGACAAGGTTGGGAAGAGACCCAGTACTTC.

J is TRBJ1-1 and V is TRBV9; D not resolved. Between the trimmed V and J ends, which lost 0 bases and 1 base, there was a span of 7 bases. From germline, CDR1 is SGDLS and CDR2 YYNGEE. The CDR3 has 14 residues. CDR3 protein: CASSVGQSNTEAFF. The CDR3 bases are TGTGCCAGCAGCGTAGGGCAGTCGAACACTGAAGCTTTCTTT.

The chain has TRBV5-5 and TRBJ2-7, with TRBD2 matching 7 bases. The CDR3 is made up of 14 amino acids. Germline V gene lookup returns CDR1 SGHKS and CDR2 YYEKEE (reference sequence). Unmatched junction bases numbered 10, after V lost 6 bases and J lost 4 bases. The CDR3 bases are TGTGCCAGCACCCCGGGTAGCGGGTATTACGAGCAGTACTTC. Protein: CASTPGSGYYEQYF.

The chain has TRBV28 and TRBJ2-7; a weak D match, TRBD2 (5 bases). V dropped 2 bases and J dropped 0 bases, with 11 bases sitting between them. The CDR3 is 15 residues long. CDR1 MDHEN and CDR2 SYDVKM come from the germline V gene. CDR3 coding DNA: TGTGCCAGCAGTTTAACGGGGAAAAGCTCCTACGAGCAGTACTTC. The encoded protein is CASSLTGKSSYEQYF.

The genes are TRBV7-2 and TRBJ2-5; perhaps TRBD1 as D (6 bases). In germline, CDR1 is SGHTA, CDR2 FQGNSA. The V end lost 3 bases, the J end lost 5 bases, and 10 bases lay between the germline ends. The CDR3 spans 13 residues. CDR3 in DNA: TGTGCCAGCAGCTTGGTAACAGGGGAGACCCAGTACTTC. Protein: CASSLVTGETQYF.

CDR3: CASSPTRGRTPYEQYF. CDR3 bases: TGTGCCAGCAGCCCAACAAGAGGGAGAACGCCCTACGAGCAGTACTTC. The chain is built from TRBV7-2 and TRBJ2-7, with D possibly TRBD2 on 5 matching bases. CDR1 is SGHTA and CDR2 is FQGNSA in the germline V gene. The CDR3 is 16 amino acids. V was clipped by 5 bases and J by 2 bases, with 19 bases between them.

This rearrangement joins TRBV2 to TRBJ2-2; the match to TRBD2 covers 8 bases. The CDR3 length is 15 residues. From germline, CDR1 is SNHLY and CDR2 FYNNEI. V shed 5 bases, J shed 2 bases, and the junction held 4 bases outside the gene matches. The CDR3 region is CASSKLAANTGELFF. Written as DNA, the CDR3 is TGTGCCAGCAGTAAACTAGCGGCAAACACCGGGGAGCTGTTTTTT.

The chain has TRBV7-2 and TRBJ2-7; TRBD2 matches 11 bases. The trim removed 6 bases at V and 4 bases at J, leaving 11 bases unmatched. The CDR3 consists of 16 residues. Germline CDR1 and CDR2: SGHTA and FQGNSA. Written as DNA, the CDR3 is TGTGCCAGCAGATTAACTAGCGGGAGAATTGGGTACGAGCAGTACTTC. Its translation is CASRLTSGRIGYEQYF.

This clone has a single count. The DNA of the CDR3 is TGTGCCAGCAGCCGTAGGACAGACTACGAGCAGTACTTC. It codes for CASSRRTDYEQYF. This sequence joins TRBV7-6 and TRBJ2-7, with D maybe TRBD1 (6 bases). Germline CDR1 and CDR2: SGHVS and FNYEAQ. The CDR3 loop spans 13 amino acids. V lost 5 bases and J lost 3, with 11 bases in between.

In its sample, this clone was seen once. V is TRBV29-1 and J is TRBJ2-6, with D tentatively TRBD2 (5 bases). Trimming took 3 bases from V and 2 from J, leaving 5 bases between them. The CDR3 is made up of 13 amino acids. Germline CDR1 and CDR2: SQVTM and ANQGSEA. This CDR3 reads CSVERAGANVLTF. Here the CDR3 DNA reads TGCAGCGTTGAGAGGGCTGGGGCCAACGTCCTGACTTTC.

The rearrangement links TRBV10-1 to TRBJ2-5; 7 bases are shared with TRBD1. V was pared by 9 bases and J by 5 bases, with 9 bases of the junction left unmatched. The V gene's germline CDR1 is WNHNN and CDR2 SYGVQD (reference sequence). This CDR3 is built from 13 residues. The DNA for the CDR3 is TGCGCCAGTCAAGACAGGGAAGAGGAGACCCAGTACTTC. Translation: CASQDREEETQYF.

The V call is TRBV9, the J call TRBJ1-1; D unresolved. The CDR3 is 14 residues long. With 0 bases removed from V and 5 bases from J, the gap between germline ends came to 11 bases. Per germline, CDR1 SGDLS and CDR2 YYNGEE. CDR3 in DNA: TGTGCCAGCAGCGTAGAAAGGTCGGGGACTGAAGCTTTCTTT. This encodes CASSVERSGTEAFF.

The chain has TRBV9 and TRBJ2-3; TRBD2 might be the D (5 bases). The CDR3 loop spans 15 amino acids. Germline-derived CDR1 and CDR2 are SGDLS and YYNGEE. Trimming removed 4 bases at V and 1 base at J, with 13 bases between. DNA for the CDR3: TGTGCCAGCAGCCCTGTAGAGGGAGGCACAGATACGCAGTATTTT. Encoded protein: CASSPVEGGTDTQYF.

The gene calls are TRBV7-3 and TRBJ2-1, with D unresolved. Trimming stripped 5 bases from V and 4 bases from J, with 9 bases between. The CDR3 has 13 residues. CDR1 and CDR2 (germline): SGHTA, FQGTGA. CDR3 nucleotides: TGTGCCAGCAGCCCTGACTCGTACAATGAGCAGTTCTTC. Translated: CASSPDSYNEQFF.

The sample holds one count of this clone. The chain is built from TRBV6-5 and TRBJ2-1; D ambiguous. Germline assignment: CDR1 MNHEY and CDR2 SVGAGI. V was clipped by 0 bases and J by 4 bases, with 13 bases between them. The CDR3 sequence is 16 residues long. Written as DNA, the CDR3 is TGTGCCAGCAGTTACTCGAAATATACCACTTACAATGAGCAGTTCTTC. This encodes CASSYSKYTTYNEQFF.

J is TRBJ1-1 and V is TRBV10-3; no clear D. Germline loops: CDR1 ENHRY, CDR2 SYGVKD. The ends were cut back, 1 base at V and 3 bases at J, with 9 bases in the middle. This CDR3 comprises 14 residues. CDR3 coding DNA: TGTGCCATCAGTGAGTACTTAAGTTACACTGAAGCTTTCTTT. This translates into CAISEYLSYTEAFF.

The CDR3 DNA is TGTGCCAGCAGCCAAGGTCAGGGTGGTGGCTACACCTTC. It translates to CASSQGQGGGYTF. V usage is TRBV7-9 and J usage is TRBJ1-2; possible D gene TRBD1, 5 bases. CDR3 length: 13 amino acids. CDR1 and CDR2 (germline): SEHNR, FQNEAQ (reference sequence). V lost 5 bases to trimming and J lost 7 bases, with 14 bases between them.

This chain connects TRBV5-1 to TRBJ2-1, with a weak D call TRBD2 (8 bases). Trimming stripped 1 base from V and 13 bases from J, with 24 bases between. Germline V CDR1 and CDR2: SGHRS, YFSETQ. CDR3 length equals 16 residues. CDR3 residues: CASSLSPGSGTELQFF. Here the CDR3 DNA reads TGCGCCAGCAGCTTGTCGCCCGGTAGCGGGACAGAGCTACAGTTCTTC.